This is a list of T cell receptor beta chains from one sample in a study of blood T cells in healthy people across ages. MiXCR was run by TCRdb on the 5' RACE reads, yielding one entry per CDR3 protein. In the table there are under 1,000,000 distinct CDR3 sequences, about 34% of which are singletons. Specimen: blood. The receptors stem from a young man in good health. The CDR3 runs from the conserved cysteine through the conserved F or W. A D gene is named only where the DNA matches it firmly. Size tells how often a clone was seen (once, few, many) or the class of an expanded clone, and some rows leave it out.

D gene: TRBD1; J gene: TRBJ2-5; V gene: TRBV5-1; clone size: -; CDR3 protein: CASSPQSDREDNEQYF; CDR3 DNA: TGCGCCAGCAGCCCCCAATCGGACAGGGAGGACAATGAGCAGTACTTC
D gene: -; J gene: TRBJ1-1; V gene: TRBV27; clone size: -; CDR3 protein: CASGSRGSPNAEAFF; CDR3 DNA: TGTGCCAGCGGATCAAGAGGGTCACCGAACGCTGAAGCTTTCTTT
D gene: -; J gene: TRBJ1-2; V gene: TRBV4-3; clone size: many; CDR3 protein: CASSHRGRGYTF; CDR3 DNA: TGCGCCAGCAGCCACAGGGGTCGTGGCTACACCTTC
D gene: -; J gene: TRBJ1-5; V gene: TRBV20-1; clone size: -; CDR3 protein: CSVEAVDQPQHF; CDR3 DNA: TGCAGTGTAGAGGCAGTCGATCAGCCCCAGCATTTT
D gene: -; J gene: TRBJ1-5; V gene: TRBV19; clone size: -; CDR3 protein: CASSISGFRGGNQPQHF; CDR3 DNA: TGTGCCAGTAGTATCTCAGGTTTCCGCGGGGGCAATCAGCCCCAGCATTTT
D gene: -; J gene: TRBJ1-5; V gene: TRBV20-1; clone size: -; CDR3 protein: CSARVAGGNNQPRHF; CDR3 DNA: -
D gene: TRBD2; J gene: TRBJ2-1; V gene: TRBV20-1; clone size: -; CDR3 protein: CSAREAGGLEQFF; CDR3 DNA: TGCAGTGCTAGAGAGGCGGGGGGCCTTGAGCAGTTCTTC
D gene: TRBD2; J gene: TRBJ2-1; V gene: TRBV24-1; clone size: -; CDR3 protein: CATSDAPGTSGGNEQFF; CDR3 DNA: TGTGCCACCAGTGATGCTCCCGGGACTAGCGGGGGAAATGAGCAGTTCTTC
D gene: -; J gene: TRBJ2-3; V gene: TRBV29-1; clone size: few; CDR3 protein: CSVAGLTQYF; CDR3 DNA: TGCAGCGTTGCGGGGTTAACGCAGTATTTT
D gene: -; J gene: TRBJ1-2; V gene: TRBV4-2; clone size: few; CDR3 protein: CASSRSDGDNYGYTF; CDR3 DNA: TGTGCCAGCAGCCGATCGGACGGAGATAACTATGGCTACACCTTC
D gene: -; J gene: TRBJ2-7; V gene: TRBV3-1; clone size: -; CDR3 protein: CASSQDLTSHEQYF; CDR3 DNA: TGTGCCAGCAGCCAAGATTTGACTTCCCACGAGCAGTACTTC
D gene: -; J gene: TRBJ2-1; V gene: TRBV4-3; clone size: many; CDR3 protein: CASSQRRGSYNEQFF; CDR3 DNA: TGCGCCAGCAGCCAACGTCGCGGCTCCTACAATGAGCAGTTCTTC
D gene: -; J gene: TRBJ2-7; V gene: TRBV2; clone size: few; CDR3 protein: CASSDGRPYEQYF; CDR3 DNA: TGTGCCAGCAGTGACGGCAGACCCTACGAGCAGTACTTC
D gene: TRBD1; J gene: TRBJ1-2; V gene: TRBV20-1; clone size: many; CDR3 protein: CSARPGTGLYGYTF; CDR3 DNA: TGCAGTGCTAGACCAGGGACAGGGCTCTATGGCTACACCTTC
D gene: -; J gene: TRBJ2-5; V gene: TRBV7-3; clone size: many; CDR3 protein: CASSLKGQGGLGQETQYF; CDR3 DNA: TGTGCCAGCAGCTTAAAAGGCCAGGGGGGTTTAGGACAAGAGACCCAGTACTTC